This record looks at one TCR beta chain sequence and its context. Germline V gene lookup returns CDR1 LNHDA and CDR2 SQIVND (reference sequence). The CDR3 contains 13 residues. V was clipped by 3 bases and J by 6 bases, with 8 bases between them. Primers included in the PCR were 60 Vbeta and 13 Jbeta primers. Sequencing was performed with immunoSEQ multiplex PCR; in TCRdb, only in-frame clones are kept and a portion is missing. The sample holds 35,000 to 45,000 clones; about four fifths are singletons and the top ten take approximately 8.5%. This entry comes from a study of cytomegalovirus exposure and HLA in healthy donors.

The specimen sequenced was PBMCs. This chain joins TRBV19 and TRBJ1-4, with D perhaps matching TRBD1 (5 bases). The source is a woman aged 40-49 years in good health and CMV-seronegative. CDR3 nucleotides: TGTGCCAGTAGTATCACGACAGATGAAAAACTGTTTTTT. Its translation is CASSITTDEKLFF.